Here is one TCR beta chain with its context. Its cognate antigen has yet to be identified. The sample holds no much larger clone one base away, and base qualities are not on file. This sample stems from a study of technical replicates of blood from a few donors (dated by TCRdb to the late 2010s). To prepare the library, the immunoSEQ multiplex PCR assay was applied. Not all clones reach the TCRdb copy of this immuneACCESS table, which keeps in-frame sequences only. Checked studies attribute under half of the gap to unresolved V genes and leave the rest unexplained. The sample profile shows some 71,000 clones; about 97% of them were found once. The top ten constitute under 0.3% of the sample. From V the trimming removes 6 bases and from J it removes 9 bases, while the gene matches leave 17 bases of the junction unaccounted for. CDR1 and CDR2 are read off the germline V gene as SGHAT and FQNNGV. Including the terminal cysteine and phenylalanine, the CDR3 comprises 16 residues. This entry keeps only the CDR3 DNA: 48 bases, framed from base 1.

The sequencing sample was made of T cells isolated from PBMCs. This receptor chain uses TRBV11-2 and TRBJ1-2, and TRBD1 matches 9 of the central bases. The clonotype was recovered from a human donor in good health. The nucleotide sequence reads as follows: TGTGCCAGCAGTTCTAACAGGGGGCAGCAGATCTTAAGCTACACCTTC. This is translated as CASSSNRGQQILSYTF.